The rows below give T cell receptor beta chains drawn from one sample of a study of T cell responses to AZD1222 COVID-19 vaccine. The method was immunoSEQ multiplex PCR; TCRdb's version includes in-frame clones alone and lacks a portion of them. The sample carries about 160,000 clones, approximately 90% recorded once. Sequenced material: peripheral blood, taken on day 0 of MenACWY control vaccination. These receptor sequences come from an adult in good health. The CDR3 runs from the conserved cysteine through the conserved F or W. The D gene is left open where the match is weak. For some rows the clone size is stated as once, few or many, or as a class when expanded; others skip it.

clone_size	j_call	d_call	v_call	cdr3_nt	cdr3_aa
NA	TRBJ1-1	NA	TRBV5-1	TGCGCCAGCAGCTTCGGGGGGCGAGGTACTGAAGCTTTCTTT	CASSFGGRGTEAFF
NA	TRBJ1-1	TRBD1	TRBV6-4	TGTGCCAGCAGTCCCACCCTTCAGGGGGCGGCTTTCTTT	CASSPTLQGAAFF
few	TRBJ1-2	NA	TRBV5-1	TGCGCCAGCAGCACTGGGGACCAGTATGGCTACACCTTC	CASSTGDQYGYTF
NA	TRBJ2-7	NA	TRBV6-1	TGTGCCAGCAGTCAGACCTACGAGCAGTACTTC	CASSQTYEQYF
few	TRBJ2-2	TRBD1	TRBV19	TGTGCCAGTAGTTCTTTGACAGGGCCCACCGGGGAGCTGTTTTTT	CASSSLTGPTGELFF
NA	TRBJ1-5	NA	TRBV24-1	TGTGCCACCAGTCAGGGAAGCAATCAGCCCCAGCATTTT	CATSQGSNQPQHF
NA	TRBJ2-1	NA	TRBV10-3	TGTGCCATCAGTGCTTTGGTCCCAGAAGGCGATGAGCAGTTCTTC	CAISALVPEGDEQFF
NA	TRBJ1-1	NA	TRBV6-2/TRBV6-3	TGTGCCAGCAGTCAAGCGGCCCAGGGGCCCACTGAAGCTTTCTTT	CASSQAAQGPTEAFF
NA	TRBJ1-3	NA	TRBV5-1	TGCGCCAGCCGGGATCAGGGAAACACCATATATTTT	CASRDQGNTIYF
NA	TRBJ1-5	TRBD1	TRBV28	TGTGCCAGCAGTTTGTATCAGGGGGGAAATCAGCCCCAGCATTTT	CASSLYQGGNQPQHF
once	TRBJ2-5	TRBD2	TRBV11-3	TGTGCCAGCAGCCGAGGACTAGCGTACCAAGAGACCCAGTACTTC	CASSRGLAYQETQYF
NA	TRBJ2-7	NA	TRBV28	TGTGCCAGCAGACGACAGAGCTCCTACGAGCAGTACTTC	CASRRQSSYEQYF
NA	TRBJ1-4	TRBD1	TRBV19	TGTGCCAGTAGTATGTACAGGGGGCTATCTAATGAAAAACTGTTTTTT	CASSMYRGLSNEKLFF
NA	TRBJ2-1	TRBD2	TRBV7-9	TGTGCCAGCAGCGTAACCGGGACTAGTAAGTCCTACAATGAGCAGTTCTTC	CASSVTGTSKSYNEQFF
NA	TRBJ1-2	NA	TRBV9	TGTGCCAGCAGACCGGGGGCGGAGGGTGGCTACACCTTC	CASRPGAEGGYTF
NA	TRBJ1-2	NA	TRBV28	TGTGCCAGCAGCCCTCCGACTGGAGGTCTTCTCTATGGCTACACCTTC	CASSPPTGGLLYGYTF
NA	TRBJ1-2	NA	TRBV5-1	TGCGCCAGCAGCTCAGATTTCGGCCCGACGGTCTATGGCTACACCTTC	CASSSDFGPTVYGYTF
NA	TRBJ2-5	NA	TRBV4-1	TGCGCCAGCAGCCAGGGGGCCGGGTTACAAGAGACCCAGTACTTC	CASSQGAGLQETQYF
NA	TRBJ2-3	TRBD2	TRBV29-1	TGCAGCGTTGAATATAGCGGGAGGGGTTTTGATACGCAGTATTTT	CSVEYSGRGFDTQYF
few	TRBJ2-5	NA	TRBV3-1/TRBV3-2	TGTGCCAGCAGCCTACTACAGGGTTTCCGAGAGACCCAGTACTTC	CASSLLQGFRETQYF
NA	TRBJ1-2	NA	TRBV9	TGTGCCAGCAGCCGAGACCTAGGGGATGGCTACACCTTC	CASSRDLGDGYTF
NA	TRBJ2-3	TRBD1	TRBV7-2	TGTGCCAGCAGCTGGGGGACAGGGATGGTTACGCAGTATTTT	CASSWGTGMVTQYF
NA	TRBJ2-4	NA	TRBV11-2	TGTGCCAGCAGCTTATGGCCCCCAGGGGCAGTAGAAAACATTCAGTACTTC	CASSLWPPGAVENIQYF
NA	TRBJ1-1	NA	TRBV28	TGTGCCAGCAGGCTGGACAGCCTTGGAGCTTTCTTT	CASRLDSLGAFF
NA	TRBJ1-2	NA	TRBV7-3	TGTGCCAGCAGCTTAACCGGGGACTATGGCTACACCTTC	CASSLTGDYGYTF
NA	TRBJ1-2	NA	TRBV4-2	TGTGCCAGCAGCCAAGATCATAAGAGGGCTGGGGGCTACACCTTC	CASSQDHKRAGGYTF
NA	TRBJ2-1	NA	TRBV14	TGTGCCAGCAGCCAAAACCTTCTCGGCGACTTTCGCCATGAGCAGTTCTTC	CASSQNLLGDFRHEQFF
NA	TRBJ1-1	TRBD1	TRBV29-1	TGCAGCGGGGACAGGGCGGGAACTGAAGCTTTCTTT	CSGDRAGTEAFF
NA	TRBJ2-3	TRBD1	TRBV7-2	TGTGCCAGCAGCTTAAATCGGGGGACAGGGGGCACAGATACGCAGTATTTT	CASSLNRGTGGTDTQYF
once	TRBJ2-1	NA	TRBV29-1	TGCAGCGTCAGAGGACTCTCCTACAATGAGCAGTTCTTC	CSVRGLSYNEQFF
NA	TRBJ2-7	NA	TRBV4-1	TGCGCCAGCAGCCAATTTTTGACCGGACCGGACGAGCAGTACTTC	CASSQFLTGPDEQYF
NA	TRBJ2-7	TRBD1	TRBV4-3	TGCGCCAGCTATCTCCGGGGACAGGGGGCTAACGAGCAGTACTTC	CASYLRGQGANEQYF
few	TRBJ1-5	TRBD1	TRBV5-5	TGTGCCAGCAGCTCGGGACAGGCTAGCAATCAGCCCCAGCATTTT	CASSSGQASNQPQHF
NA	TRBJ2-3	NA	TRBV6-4	TGTGCCAGCTCCCCGGGACTCACCCTTGGGGCTAGCACAGATACGCAGTATTTT	CASSPGLTLGASTDTQYF
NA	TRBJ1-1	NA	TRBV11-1	TGTGCCAGCAGCTTTCAGGGACCCACTGAAGCTTTCTTT	CASSFQGPTEAFF
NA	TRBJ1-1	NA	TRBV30	TGTGCCTGGAGTCCGCAGCAAAACACTGAAGCTTTCTTT	CAWSPQQNTEAFF
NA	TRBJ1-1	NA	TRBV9	TGTGCCAGCAGCCCTTCTAATACCAGGGACACTGAAGCTTTCTTT	CASSPSNTRDTEAFF
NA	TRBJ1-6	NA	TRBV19	TGTGCCAGTAGTACGGCCGCTGGGAGGAATTCACCCCTCCACTTT	CASSTAAGRNSPLHF
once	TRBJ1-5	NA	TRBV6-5	TGTGCCAGCAGTTCCCCCGGTAGCAATCAGCCCCAGCATTTT	CASSSPGSNQPQHF
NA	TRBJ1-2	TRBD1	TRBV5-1	TGCGCCAGCAGCGGGATACAGGGGGCTGGCTATGGCTACACCTTC	CASSGIQGAGYGYTF
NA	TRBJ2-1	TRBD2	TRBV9	TGTGCCAGCAGCGTAAGAAGCGGGAGTAGCAATGAGCAGTTCTTC	CASSVRSGSSNEQFF
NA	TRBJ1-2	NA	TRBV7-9	TGTGCCAGCAGCTTAATAGGGGACGATGGCTACACCTTC	CASSLIGDDGYTF
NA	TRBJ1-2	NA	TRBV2	TGTGCCAGCATCAGGGGCGGTGTTGGCTACACCTTC	CASIRGGVGYTF
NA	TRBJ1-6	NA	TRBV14	TGTGCCAGCAGCCAATTCGACAGCTCATCCTCACCCCTCCACTTT	CASSQFDSSSSPLHF
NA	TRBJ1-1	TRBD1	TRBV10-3	TGTGCCATCAGTGAGCACGGGACAGGGGCCGAAGCTTTCTTT	CAISEHGTGAEAFF
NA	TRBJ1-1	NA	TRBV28	TGTGCCAGCAGTTCGACAGAGAACACTGAAGCTTTCTTT	CASSSTENTEAFF
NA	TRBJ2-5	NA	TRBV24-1	TGTGCCACCAGTGAATCCTCTCAAGAGACCCAGTACTTC	CATSESSQETQYF
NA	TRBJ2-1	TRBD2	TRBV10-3	TGTGCCATCAGTCGACTAGCGAACCCCAATGAGCAGTTCTTC	CAISRLANPNEQFF
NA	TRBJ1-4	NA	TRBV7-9	TGTGCCAGCAGCCTTCAGGGTAACACTAATGAAAAACTGTTTTTT	CASSLQGNTNEKLFF
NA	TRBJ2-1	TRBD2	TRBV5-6	TGTGCCAGCAGCAGGGGACTAGCGGGGGTGGGTGAGCAGTTCTTC	CASSRGLAGVGEQFF
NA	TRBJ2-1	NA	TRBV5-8	TGTGCCAGCAGCTTCCGGGTGATGTCCTACAATGAGCAGTTCTTC	CASSFRVMSYNEQFF
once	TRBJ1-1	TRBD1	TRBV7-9	TGTGCCAGCAGCTTCGGACAGGGTGAAGGCACTGAAGCTTTCTTT	CASSFGQGEGTEAFF
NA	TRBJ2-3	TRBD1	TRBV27	TGTGCCAGCAGTTTGGGACAGGCGAACACAGATACGCAGTATTTT	CASSLGQANTDTQYF
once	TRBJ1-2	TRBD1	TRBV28	TGTGCCAGCAGTTGGGACAGGCGCTATGGCTACACCTTC	CASSWDRRYGYTF
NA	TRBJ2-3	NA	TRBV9	TGTGCCAGCAGCGTTGGGGGTGGGCACACAGATACGCAGTATTTT	CASSVGGGHTDTQYF
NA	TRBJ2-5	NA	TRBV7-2	TGTGCCAGCACTTTCGGAGGGAGGCAAGAGACCCAGTACTTC	CASTFGGRQETQYF
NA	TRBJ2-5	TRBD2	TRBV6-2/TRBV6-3	TGTGCCAGCAGTTACGAACGGACTAGCGGGATAGCTTCAGGAGAGACCCAGTACTTC	CASSYERTSGIASGETQYF